One and the same sample provided the 23 T cell receptor beta chains below, sequenced in a study of cytomegalovirus exposure and HLA in healthy donors. Researchers ran the PCR with 60 Vbeta and 13 Jbeta primers. The table came from immunoSEQ multiplex PCR; TCRdb's copy has only in-frame clones and leaves some out. The data show roughly 190,000 clones, around 75% seen once. The sequenced sample was PBMCs. All receptors derive from a female donor in good health and CMV-seronegative.

This clone was seen more than once but under ten times. The V gene is TRBV30, the J gene TRBJ1-1, with D possibly being TRBD1 (5 bases). CDR3 size: 11 residues. V dropped 7 bases and J dropped 3 bases, with 9 bases sitting between them. Germline assignment: CDR1 GTSNPN and CDR2 SVGIG (reference sequence). This CDR3 is CASKGHTEAFF. CDR3 coding DNA: TGTGCCTCCAAGGGGCACACTGAAGCTTTCTTT.

This clone was recorded a few times. This rearrangement joins TRBV7-2 to TRBJ2-5; D uncertain. The CDR3 runs 12 residues. Looked up from germline, CDR1 is SGHTA and CDR2 is FQGNSA. Trimming removed 5 bases at V and 0 bases at J, with 4 bases between. The CDR3 nucleotides read TGTGCCAGCAGCCAAAACCAAGAGACCCAGTACTTC. It specifies CASSQNQETQYF.

This chain uses TRBV9 with TRBJ2-3; D perhaps matches TRBD1 (6 bases). V dropped 4 bases and J dropped 0 bases, with 12 bases sitting between them. The germline CDR1 and CDR2 sequences are SGDLS and YYNGEE. The CDR3 loop spans 15 amino acids. The CDR3: CASSPQGYSTDTQYF. CDR3 DNA sequence: TGTGCCAGCAGCCCCCAGGGGTATAGCACAGATACGCAGTATTTT.

This clone was seen a few times. The chain joins TRBV27 to TRBJ2-1, with TRBD2 identical over 9 bases. Germline assignment: CDR1 MNHEY and CDR2 SMNVEV (reference sequence). Trimming removed 5 bases from V and 0 bases from J; junction bases left unmatched: 5. This CDR3 is 16 amino acids long. The CDR3 DNA reads TGTGCCAGCAGTGTAATAGCGGGAGTCTCCTACAATGAGCAGTTCTTC. It yields the protein CASSVIAGVSYNEQFF.

The chain couples TRBV27 to TRBJ2-3; TRBD1 matches at 10 bases. The junction had 4 bases not matched to a gene; V was cut back by 4 bases and J by 3 bases. Germline assignment: CDR1 MNHEY and CDR2 SMNVEV (reference sequence). The CDR3 totals 15 residues. This CDR3 reads CASSSGQGKTDTQYF. In DNA, the CDR3 is TGTGCCAGCAGTTCGGGACAGGGGAAGACAGATACGCAGTATTTT.

The V and J genes are TRBV7-2 and TRBJ1-2, with D perhaps TRBD1 (5 bases). V was cut by 3 bases and J by 5 bases, with 10 bases left in between. The germline CDR1 and CDR2 sequences are SGHTA and FQGNSA. This CDR3 is built from 13 residues. The CDR3 sequence is CASSFDSEYGYTF. CDR3 DNA: TGTGCCAGCAGCTTCGACAGCGAATATGGCTACACCTTC.

The CDR3 sequence is CAWGTGKGSSPLHF. CDR3 nucleotide sequence: TGTGCCTGGGGGACAGGGAAAGGAAGTTCACCCCTCCACTTT. This chain connects TRBV30 to TRBJ1-6; 9 positions match TRBD1. Germline V gene data show CDR1 as GTSNPN and CDR2 as SVGIG (reference sequence). The CDR3 runs to 14 residues. After removal of 5 bases from V and 9 bases from J, the junction contained 8 bases not matched to a gene.

V and J are TRBV7-2 and TRBJ2-3; TRBD2 is a possible D gene (6 bases). The CDR3 consists of 14 residues. Trimming shortened V by 1 base and J by 6 bases, and 11 bases separated the two germline ends. CDR1 and CDR2 from the germline V gene are SGHTA and FQGNSA. CDR3 nucleotides: TGTGCCAGCAGCTTAGAAGGAGGGCCGGATACGCAGTATTTT. Translated, it gives CASSLEGGPDTQYF. The full variable domain, in which reference TRBV7-2 and TRBJ2-3 provide the parts outside the CDR3, is GAGVSQSPSNKVTEKGKDVELRCDPISGHTALYWYRQSLGQGLEFLIYFQGNSAPDKSGLPSDRFSAERTGGSVSTLTIQRTQQEDSAVYLCASSLEGGPDTQYFGPGTRLTVL.

This chain's CDR3 is CASSQTGSNTEAFF. DNA of the CDR3: TGTGCCAGCAGCCAAACAGGATCGAACACTGAAGCTTTCTTT. The chain joins TRBV5-5 to TRBJ1-1; tentatively, D is TRBD1 (5 bases). The CDR3 contains 14 residues. The germline V and J ends were trimmed by 4 bases and 1 base, with 11 bases remaining between them. CDR1 is SGHKS and CDR2 is YYEKEE in the germline V gene (reference sequence).

The V and J genes are TRBV7-9 and TRBJ2-5, with D unclear. Trimming removed 1 base at V and 5 bases at J, with 17 bases between. Germline loops: CDR1 SEHNR, CDR2 FQNEAQ (reference sequence). This CDR3 region has 16 residues. The CDR3 here is CASSLVSAQVRETQYF. The CDR3 DNA reads TGTGCCAGCAGCTTAGTCTCTGCCCAGGTACGTGAGACCCAGTACTTC. Together with reference TRBV7-9 and TRBJ2-5, the CDR3 gives the full variable domain: DTGVSQNPRHKITKRGQNVTFRCDPISEHNRLYWYRQTLGQGPEFLTYFQNEAQLEKSRLLSDRFSAERPKGSFSTLEIQRTEQGDSAMYLCASSLVSAQVRETQYFGPGTRLLVL.

This clone has a single count. The chain joins TRBV9 to TRBJ2-1, with 7 nucleotides matching TRBD2. The J segment lost 2 bases and the V segment lost 3 bases, leaving 8 bases of the junction unmatched. From germline, CDR1 is SGDLS and CDR2 YYNGEE. CDR3 length equals 16 residues. CDR3 bases: TGTGCCAGCAGCGCGGAAGCGGGGACTACCTACAATGAGCAGTTCTTC. It codes for CASSAEAGTTYNEQFF.

The gene calls are TRBV25-1 and TRBJ1-2, with D possibly being TRBD1 (6 bases). This CDR3 spans 16 amino acids. V was shortened by 3 bases and J by 4 bases, with 18 bases between the two germline ends. Germline V gives CDR1 MGHDK, CDR2 SYGVNS. The CDR3 region has the DNA TGTGCCAGCAGTGACCCGTCTGTGGGGGCGAGCTATGGCTACACCTTC. Translation gives CASSDPSVGASYGYTF.

The V and J genes are TRBV5-4 and TRBJ2-5; a weak D match, TRBD1 (6 bases). CDR1 SGHNT and CDR2 YYREEE come from the germline V gene (reference sequence). The length of the CDR3 is 14 residues. Between the trimmed V and J ends, which lost 3 bases and 0 bases, there was a span of 9 bases. The CDR3 loop is CASSSRGYQETQYF. The DNA of the CDR3 is TGTGCCAGCAGCTCGAGGGGGTACCAAGAGACCCAGTACTTC.

The V gene is TRBV6-5, the J gene TRBJ2-7, with D possibly matching TRBD1 (6 bases). Trimming shortened V by 6 bases and J by 2 bases, and 14 bases separated the two germline ends. The CDR3 loop spans 14 amino acids. CDR1 MNHEY and CDR2 SVGAGI come from the germline V gene. The CDR3 loop reads CASRYNRDPYEQYF. The CDR3 coding sequence is TGTGCCAGCAGGTATAACAGGGATCCCTACGAGCAGTACTTC.

The rearrangement joins TRBV15 to TRBJ2-1; TRBD2 matches at 8 bases. There are 18 residues in the CDR3. Germline CDR1 reads LNHNV; CDR2 reads YYDKDF (reference sequence). Trimming at V came to 4 bases and at J to 10 bases, leaving 21 bases not matched to a gene. The CDR3 bases are TGTGCCACCAGCACCGGGACTAGGGACGGAGGGTATACAAGCGAGCAGTTCTTC. Translated, it gives CATSTGTRDGGYTSEQFF.

This clone came up a few times. Different DNA sequences within this sample yield the same CDR3. The J gene is TRBJ1-1, the V gene TRBV7-9, with D maybe TRBD1 (5 bases). The CDR3 contains 14 residues. CDR1 is SEHNR and CDR2 is FQNEAQ in the germline V gene (reference sequence). Trimming removed 1 base from V and 1 base from J, with 7 bases in between. CDR3 bases: TGTGCCAGCAGCTTAGGGCAGGGGAACACTGAAGCTTTCTTT. Translated: CASSLGQGNTEAFF.

The CDR3 reads CASRETGPNEKLFF. The CDR3 region has the DNA TGCGCCAGCAGGGAAACAGGGCCAAATGAAAAACTGTTTTTT. The chain combines TRBV5-1 with TRBJ1-4; perhaps TRBD1 as D (6 bases). The CDR3 covers 14 residues. Germline assignment: CDR1 SGHRS and CDR2 YFSETQ. Deletions cut 5 bases from V and 5 bases from J, with 13 bases between.

J is TRBJ2-3 and V is TRBV6-1; 8 bases agree with TRBD2. With V trimmed by 1 base and J by 13 bases, 4 bases remained unmatched. CDR3 length: 12 residues. Per the germline V gene, CDR1 is MNHNS and CDR2 is SASEGT. The CDR3 DNA sequence: TGTGCCAGCAGTGAAGAGGTAGCGGGGAAGTATTTT. Encoded protein: CASSEEVAGKYF.

In this sample, this clone turned up a few times. The chain carries TRBV5-1 and TRBJ1-3, with D possibly being TRBD1 (5 bases). This CDR3 is 17 amino acids long. The V gene's germline CDR1 is SGHRS and CDR2 YFSETQ. Trimming took off 0 bases at V and 1 base at J, with 14 bases between the two ends. The CDR3, as DNA: TGCGCCAGCAGCTTGGCGGAACAGGCGGGATCTGGAAACACCATATATTTT. Translation gives CASSLAEQAGSGNTIYF.

The chain recombines TRBV5-4 with TRBJ2-5; 10 nucleotides line up with TRBD2. The CDR3 covers 15 residues. Germline loops: CDR1 SGHNT, CDR2 YYREEE (reference sequence). After removal of 0 bases from V and 5 bases from J, the junction contained 4 bases not matched to a gene. The CDR3 sequence: CASSLGLAGDETQYF. CDR3 nucleotide sequence: TGTGCCAGCAGCTTGGGGCTAGCGGGGGATGAGACCCAGTACTTC.

The rearrangement links TRBV5-4 to TRBJ2-7; 9 bases agree with TRBD2. Trimming cost V 4 bases and J 4 bases; bases outside gene matches: 15. CDR3 length equals 17 residues. Germline CDR1 is SGHNT and CDR2 is YYREEE (reference sequence). The CDR3 bases are TGTGCCAGCAGCCACTGGGGGGCCAGCGGGGGGTTTTACGAGCAGTACTTC. Encoded protein: CASSHWGASGGFYEQYF.

This clone was seen a few times. This rearrangement joins TRBV10-3 to TRBJ1-5; TRBD1 agrees at 8 bases. Germline values: CDR1 ENHRY, CDR2 SYGVKD. The V segment lost 6 bases and the J segment 7 bases; nucleotides outside the gene matches: 8. This CDR3 spans 14 amino acids. The chain's CDR3 is CAISVGQAEQPQHF. CDR3 bases: TGTGCCATCAGCGTGGGACAGGCGGAGCAGCCCCAGCATTTT.

The chain joins TRBV6-1 to TRBJ1-5, with D tentatively TRBD1 (6 bases). Germline-derived CDR1 and CDR2 are MNHNS and SASEGT. This CDR3 is 15 amino acids long. Trimming removed 8 bases at V and 7 bases at J, with 21 bases between. The CDR3 protein is CASAFRGGAGQPQHF. The CDR3, as DNA: TGTGCCAGCGCCTTTAGGGGGGGCGCAGGGCAGCCCCAGCATTTT.